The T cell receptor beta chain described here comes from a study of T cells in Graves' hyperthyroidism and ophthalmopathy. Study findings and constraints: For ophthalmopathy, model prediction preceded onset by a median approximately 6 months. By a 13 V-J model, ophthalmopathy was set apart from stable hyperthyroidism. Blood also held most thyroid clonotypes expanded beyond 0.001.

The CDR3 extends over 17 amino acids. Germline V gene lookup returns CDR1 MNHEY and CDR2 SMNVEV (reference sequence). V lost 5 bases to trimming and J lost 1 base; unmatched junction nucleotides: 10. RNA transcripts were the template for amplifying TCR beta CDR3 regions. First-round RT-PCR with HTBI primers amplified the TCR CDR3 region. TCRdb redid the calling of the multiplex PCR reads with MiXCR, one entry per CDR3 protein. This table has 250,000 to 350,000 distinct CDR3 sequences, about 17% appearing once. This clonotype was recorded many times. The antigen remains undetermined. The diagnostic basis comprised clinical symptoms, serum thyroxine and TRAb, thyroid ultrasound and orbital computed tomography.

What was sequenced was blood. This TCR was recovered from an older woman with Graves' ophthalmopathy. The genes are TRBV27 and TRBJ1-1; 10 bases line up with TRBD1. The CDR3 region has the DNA TGTGCCAGCAGTGCCAGACAGGGGGCGCCGAGGAACACTGAAGCTTTCTTT. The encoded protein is CASSARQGAPRNTEAFF.